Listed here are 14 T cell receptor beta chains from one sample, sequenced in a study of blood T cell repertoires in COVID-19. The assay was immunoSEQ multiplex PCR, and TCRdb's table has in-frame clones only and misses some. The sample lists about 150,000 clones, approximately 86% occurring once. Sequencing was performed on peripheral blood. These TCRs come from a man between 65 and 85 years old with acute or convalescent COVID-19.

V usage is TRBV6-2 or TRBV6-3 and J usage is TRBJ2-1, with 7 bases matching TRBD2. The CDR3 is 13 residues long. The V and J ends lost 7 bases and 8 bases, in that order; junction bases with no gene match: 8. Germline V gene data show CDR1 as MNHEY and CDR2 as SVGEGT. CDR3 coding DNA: TGTGCCAGCACCCCGGCGGCGGGAGATGAGCAGTTCTTC. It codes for CASTPAAGDEQFF.

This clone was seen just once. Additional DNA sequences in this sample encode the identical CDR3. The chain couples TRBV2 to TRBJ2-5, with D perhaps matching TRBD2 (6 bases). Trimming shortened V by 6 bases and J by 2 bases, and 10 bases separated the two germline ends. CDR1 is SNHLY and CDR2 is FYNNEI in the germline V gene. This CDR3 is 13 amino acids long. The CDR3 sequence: CASRRDSQETQYF. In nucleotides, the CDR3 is TGTGCCAGCAGAAGGGACTCTCAAGAGACCCAGTACTTC.

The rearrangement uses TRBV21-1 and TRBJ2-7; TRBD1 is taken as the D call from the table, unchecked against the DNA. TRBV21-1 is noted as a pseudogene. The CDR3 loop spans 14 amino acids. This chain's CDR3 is CASSKVRAPYEQYF. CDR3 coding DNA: TGTGCCAGCAGCAAAGTCAGGGCTCCCTACGAGCAGTACTTC.

The CDR3 DNA is TGTGCCACCAGTGACCCGAGACAGGGCATGGCTGGGGCCAACGTCCTGACTTTC. Protein sequence: CATSDPRQGMAGANVLTF. The chain carries TRBV24-1 and TRBJ2-6; 7 positions agree with TRBD1. The V gene end was trimmed by 4 bases and the J gene end by 2 bases; junction bases not matched to a gene: 10. The length of the CDR3 is 18 residues. Per the germline V gene, CDR1 is KGHDR and CDR2 is SFDVKD.

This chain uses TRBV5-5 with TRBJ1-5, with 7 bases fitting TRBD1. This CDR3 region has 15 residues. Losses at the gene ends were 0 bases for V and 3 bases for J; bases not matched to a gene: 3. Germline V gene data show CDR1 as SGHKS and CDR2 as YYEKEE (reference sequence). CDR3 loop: CASSLEQGYNQPQHF. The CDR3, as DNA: TGTGCCAGCAGCTTGGAACAGGGGTACAATCAGCCCCAGCATTTT.

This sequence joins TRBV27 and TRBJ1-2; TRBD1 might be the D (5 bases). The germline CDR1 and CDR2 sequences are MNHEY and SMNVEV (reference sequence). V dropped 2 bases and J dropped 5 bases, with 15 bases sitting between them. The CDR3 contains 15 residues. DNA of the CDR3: TGTGCCAGCAGTTTAAAACCCCAGGGTCGGTATGGCTACACCTTC. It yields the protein CASSLKPQGRYGYTF.

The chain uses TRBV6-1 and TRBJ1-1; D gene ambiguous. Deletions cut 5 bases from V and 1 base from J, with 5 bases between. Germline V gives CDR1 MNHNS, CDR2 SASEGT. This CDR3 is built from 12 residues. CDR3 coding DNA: TGTGCCAGCAGTTTCGGGAACACTGAAGCTTTCTTT. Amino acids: CASSFGNTEAFF.

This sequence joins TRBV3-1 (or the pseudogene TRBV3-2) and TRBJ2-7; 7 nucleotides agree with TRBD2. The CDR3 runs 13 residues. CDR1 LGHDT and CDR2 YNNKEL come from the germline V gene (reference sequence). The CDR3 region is CAAGRERSYEQYF. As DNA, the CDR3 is TGTGCTGCGGGGCGGGAGAGATCCTACGAGCAGTACTTC.

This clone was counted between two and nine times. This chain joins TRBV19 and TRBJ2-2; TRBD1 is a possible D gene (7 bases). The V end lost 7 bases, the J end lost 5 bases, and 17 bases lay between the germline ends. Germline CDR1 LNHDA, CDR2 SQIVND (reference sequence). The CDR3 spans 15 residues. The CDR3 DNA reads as TGTGCCAGTACTGCGCGGGACAGACGGACCGGGGAGCTGTTTTTT. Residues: CASTARDRRTGELFF.

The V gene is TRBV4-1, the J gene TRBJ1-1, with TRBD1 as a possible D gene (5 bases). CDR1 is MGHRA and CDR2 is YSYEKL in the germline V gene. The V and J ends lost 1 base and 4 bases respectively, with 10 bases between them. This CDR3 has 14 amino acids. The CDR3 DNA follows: TGCGCCAGCAGCCAAGGCGGGGCAGCCACTGAAGCTTTCTTT. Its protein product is CASSQGGAATEAFF.

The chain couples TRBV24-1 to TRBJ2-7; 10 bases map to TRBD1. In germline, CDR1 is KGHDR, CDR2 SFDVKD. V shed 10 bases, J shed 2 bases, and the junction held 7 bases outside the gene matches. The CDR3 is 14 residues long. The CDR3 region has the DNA TGTGCCACTGACGCCGGGACAGGGGCCTACGAGCAGTACTTC. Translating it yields CATDAGTGAYEQYF.

The CDR3 DNA follows: TGCAGCGTTGAAAGGACTAGCGGGACCCCGCAGTATTTT. This codes for CSVERTSGTPQYF. The genes are TRBV29-1 and TRBJ2-3; 12 bases line up with TRBD2. CDR1 and CDR2 from the germline V gene are SQVTM and ANQGSEA. V shed 2 bases, J shed 10 bases, and the junction held 4 bases outside the gene matches. This CDR3 has 13 residues.

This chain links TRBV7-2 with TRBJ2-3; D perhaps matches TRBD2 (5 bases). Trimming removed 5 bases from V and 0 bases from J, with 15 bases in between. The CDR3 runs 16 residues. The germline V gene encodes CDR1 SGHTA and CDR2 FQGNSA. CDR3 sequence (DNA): TGTGCCAGCAGCCCGTTTAGCGATCCTAGCACAGATACGCAGTATTTT. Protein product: CASSPFSDPSTDTQYF.

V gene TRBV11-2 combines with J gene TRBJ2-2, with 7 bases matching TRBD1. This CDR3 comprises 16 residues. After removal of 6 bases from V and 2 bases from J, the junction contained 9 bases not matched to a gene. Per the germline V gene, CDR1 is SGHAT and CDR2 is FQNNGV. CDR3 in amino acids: CASRNPGTANTGELFF. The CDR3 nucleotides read TGTGCCAGCAGAAACCCCGGGACAGCAAACACCGGGGAGCTGTTTTTT.